These 16 T cell receptor beta chains were all obtained from the same sample, sequenced in a study of T cell responses to AZD1222 COVID-19 vaccine. Produced via immunoSEQ multiplex PCR; TCRdb's table is partial and in-frame only. Here the sample spans some 180,000 clones, about nine tenths being singletons. The sample consisted of peripheral blood, taken on day 0 of AZD1222 vaccination. Receptors were obtained from an adult in good health.

V is TRBV15 and J is TRBJ2-1, with TRBD2 matching 8 bases. CDR1 is LNHNV and CDR2 is YYDKDF in the germline V gene (reference sequence). With V trimmed by 2 bases and J by 6 bases, 12 bases remained unmatched. This CDR3 has 17 amino acids. The CDR3 is CATSRSPGLGQINEQFF. The CDR3, as DNA: TGTGCCACCAGCAGAAGCCCGGGACTAGGGCAAATCAATGAGCAGTTCTTC.

This clone showed up just once. The chain couples TRBV27 to TRBJ2-1, with D unresolved. V shed 0 bases and J shed 4 bases, with 10 bases lying between them. Germline V gene lookup returns CDR1 MNHEY and CDR2 SMNVEV (reference sequence). The CDR3 runs to 15 residues. CDR3 in DNA: TGTGCCAGCAGTTTATCGCCAGGTAGTTACAATGAGCAGTTCTTC. Protein product: CASSLSPGSYNEQFF.

The V call is TRBV5-1, the J call TRBJ2-5; D is possibly TRBD2 (5 bases). CDR1 is SGHRS, CDR2 YFSETQ, per germline. This CDR3 has 13 amino acids. Trimming removed 5 bases from V and 4 bases from J, with 12 bases in between. DNA of the CDR3: TGCGCCAGCAGTAGGATGAGCGGAGAGACCCAGTACTTC. It encodes CASSRMSGETQYF. The whole variable domain, remainder taken from reference TRBV5-1 and TRBJ2-5, is KAGVTQTPRYLIKTRGQQVTLSCSPISGHRSVSWYQQTPGQGLQFLFEYFSETQRNKGNFPGRFSGRQFSNSRSEMNVSTLELGDSALYLCASSRMSGETQYFGPGTRLLVL.

J is TRBJ1-2 and V is TRBV6-5; 9 bases line up with TRBD1. CDR1 is MNHEY and CDR2 is SVGAGI in the germline V gene. V was pared by 7 bases and J by 5 bases, with 8 bases of the junction left unmatched. The CDR3 is made up of 14 amino acids. This CDR3 reads CASKKDRGSYGYTF. The CDR3, as DNA: TGTGCCAGCAAAAAAGACAGGGGGAGTTATGGCTACACCTTC.

The chain employs TRBV6-2 or TRBV6-3 and TRBJ1-5, with D unclear. Germline lookup yields CDR1 MNHEY and CDR2 SVGEGT. This CDR3 comprises 13 residues. Between the trimmed V and J ends, which lost 2 bases and 4 bases, there was a span of 6 bases. CDR3 DNA: TGTGCCAGCAGTTACAGGGATAATCAGCCCCAGCATTTT. Its protein product is CASSYRDNQPQHF.

This chain connects TRBV19 to TRBJ2-7; D might be TRBD2 (6 bases). The length of the CDR3 is 15 residues. Germline CDR1 and CDR2: LNHDA and SQIVND (reference sequence). Deletions cut 5 bases from V and 0 bases from J, with 14 bases between. CDR3 nucleotides: TGTGCCAGTAGTCTCGCGGGGAAGAGCTCCTACGAGCAGTACTTC. Translated, it gives CASSLAGKSSYEQYF.

This clone was observed once. V usage is TRBV30 and J usage is TRBJ1-6; D ambiguous. Between the trimmed V and J ends, which lost 2 bases and 0 bases, there was a span of 8 bases. The germline V gene encodes CDR1 GTSNPN and CDR2 SVGIG (reference sequence). The CDR3 is made up of 15 amino acids. CDR3 loop: CAWSKQSSYNSPLHF. The DNA of the CDR3 is TGTGCCTGGAGTAAACAGAGCTCCTATAATTCACCCCTCCACTTT.

The chain is built from TRBV30 and TRBJ1-2; 7 bases align to TRBD1. Germline V gene sequence: CDR1 GTSNPN, CDR2 SVGIG (reference sequence). The CDR3 consists of 15 residues. V was clipped by 3 bases and J by 5 bases; unmatched bases: 12. In nucleotides, the CDR3 is TGTGCCTGGAGCGGACCGACAGGGTTCGGGTATGGCTACACCTTC. It yields the protein CAWSGPTGFGYGYTF. Supplemented by reference TRBV30 and TRBJ1-2, the full variable domain reads SQTIHQWPATLVQPVGSPLSLECTVEGTSNPNLYWYRQAAGRGLQLLFYSVGIGQISSEVPQNLSASRPQDRQFILSSKKLLLSDSGFYLCAWSGPTGFGYGYTFGSGTRLTVV.

This chain joins TRBV5-1 and TRBJ2-7, with TRBD2 matching over 11 bases. Germline assignment: CDR1 SGHRS and CDR2 YFSETQ. This CDR3 has 15 amino acids. V lost 6 bases to trimming and J lost 7 bases; unmatched junction nucleotides: 12. CDR3 in amino acids: CASKVTSGGLGEQYF. The CDR3 coding sequence is TGCGCCAGCAAAGTTACTAGCGGGGGACTAGGTGAGCAGTACTTC.

This clone has a single count. The rearrangement uses TRBV6-1 and TRBJ2-2; 10 bases align to TRBD1. CDR1 is MNHNS and CDR2 is SASEGT in the germline V gene. CDR3 length: 17 amino acids. J gave up 1 base and V 4 bases, and 6 bases lay outside the gene matches. DNA of the CDR3: TGTGCCAGCAGTGGGGTGGGGACAGGGGTGAACACCGGGGAGCTGTTTTTT. This codes for CASSGVGTGVNTGELFF.

V usage is TRBV30 and J usage is TRBJ2-2; no definite D call. The V end was cut by 4 bases, the J end by 5 bases, with 5 bases between. This CDR3 contains 11 residues. Per germline, CDR1 GTSNPN and CDR2 SVGIG (reference sequence). The CDR3 DNA sequence: TGTGCCTGGACGGTTACCGGGGAGCTGTTTTTT. It translates to CAWTVTGELFF. The full variable domain, with the rest looked up from reference TRBV30 and TRBJ2-2, is SQTIHQWPATLVQPVGSPLSLECTVEGTSNPNLYWYRQAAGRGLQLLFYSVGIGQISSEVPQNLSASRPQDRQFILSSKKLLLSDSGFYLCAWTVTGELFFGEGSRLTVL.

The genes are TRBV2 and TRBJ1-2; D remains unclear. The CDR3 is made up of 13 amino acids. With 4 bases removed from V and 7 bases from J, the gap between germline ends came to 13 bases. Germline CDR1 and CDR2: SNHLY and FYNNEI. In DNA form, the CDR3 reads TGTGCCAGCAGTGGTGAGGGTAGTGTTGGCTACACCTTC. Translating gives CASSGEGSVGYTF.

The chain uses TRBV2 and TRBJ2-1; D unclear. V gave up 2 bases and J gave up 4 bases, with 6 bases separating them. This CDR3 has 13 amino acids. Looked up from germline, CDR1 is SNHLY and CDR2 is FYNNEI. The CDR3 DNA is TGTGCCAGCAGTGAATTGGGATACAATGAGCAGTTCTTC. This codes for CASSELGYNEQFF. The full variable domain, rest sourced from reference TRBV2 and TRBJ2-1, is EPEVTQTPSHQVTQMGQEVILRCVPISNHLYFYWYRQILGQKVEFLVSFYNNEISEKSEIFDDQFSVERPDGSNFTLKIRSTKLEDSAMYFCASSELGYNEQFFGPGTRLTVL.

On this clone itself: At the DNA level, this CDR3 is encoded by other sequences in the same sample as well. The chain has TRBV12-3 or TRBV12-4 and TRBJ1-3, with D hard to call. The CDR3 covers 13 residues. The V and J ends lost 3 bases and 4 bases respectively, with 7 bases between them. CDR3 coding DNA: TGTGCCAGCAGTTTTGGAAGGGGAAACACCATATATTTT. It yields the protein CASSFGRGNTIYF.

This chain connects TRBV28 to TRBJ1-5, with TRBD1 identical over 12 bases. Trimming at V came to 4 bases and at J to 7 bases, leaving 5 bases not matched to a gene. This CDR3 spans 15 amino acids. Germline V gene sequence: CDR1 MDHEN, CDR2 SYDVKM. The CDR3 loop reads CASSSGTGGRQPQHF. The CDR3 nucleotides are TGTGCCAGCAGTTCAGGGACAGGGGGCAGGCAGCCCCAGCATTTT.

V is TRBV19 and J is TRBJ2-3; 7 bases are shared with TRBD1. The length of the CDR3 is 14 residues. The ends lost 5 bases at V and 2 bases at J; junction bases unmatched: 4. Per the germline V gene, CDR1 is LNHDA and CDR2 is SQIVND (reference sequence). CDR3 residues: CASSHRGPTDTQYF. CDR3 in DNA: TGTGCCAGTAGTCACAGGGGTCCCACAGATACGCAGTATTTT.